This note documents a single T cell receptor beta chain sequence. Authors' processing steps: For nucleated cells, counts were estimated from reference gene primer amplification. TCRdb's table, derived via immunoSEQ multiplex PCR, lists solely in-frame clones and lacks some. V, J and clone size are taken as reported in that table, and D and trimming were inferred from the DNA itself. The data hold 90,000 to 100,000 clones, with 89% observed a single time. This entry is derived from a study of blood T cell repertoires in COVID-19. Study-level information: T cells, B-cell-depleted T cells, or PBMCs supplied cDNA or gDNA.

The specimen sequenced was peripheral blood. The source is a man between 50 and 59 years old with COVID-19, enrolled during active disease.

The CDR3 protein is CASSPDRTLGYGYTF. The CDR3 DNA reads as TGTGCCAGCTCACCGGACAGAACCTTAGGGTATGGCTACACCTTC. V gene TRBV18 combines with J gene TRBJ1-2; a weak D match, TRBD1 (6 bases). This CDR3 is 15 amino acids long. Germline assignment: CDR1 KGHSH and CDR2 LQKENI. The V gene lost 3 bases and the J gene lost 5 bases, with 16 bases spanning the gap.